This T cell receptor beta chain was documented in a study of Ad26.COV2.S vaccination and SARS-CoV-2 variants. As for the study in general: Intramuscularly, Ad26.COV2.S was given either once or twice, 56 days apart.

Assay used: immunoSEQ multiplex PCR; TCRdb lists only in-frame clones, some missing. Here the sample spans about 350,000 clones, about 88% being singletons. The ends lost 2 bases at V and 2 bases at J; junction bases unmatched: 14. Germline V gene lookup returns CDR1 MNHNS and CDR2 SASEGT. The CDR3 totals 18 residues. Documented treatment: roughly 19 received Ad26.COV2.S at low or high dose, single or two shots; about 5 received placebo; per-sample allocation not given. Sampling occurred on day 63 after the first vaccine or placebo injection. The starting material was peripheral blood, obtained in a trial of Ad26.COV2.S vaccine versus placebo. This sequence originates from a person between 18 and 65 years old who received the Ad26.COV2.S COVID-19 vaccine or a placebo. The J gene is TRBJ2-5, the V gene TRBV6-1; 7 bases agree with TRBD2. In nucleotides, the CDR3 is TGTGCCAGCAGTGAATTTAGTCTAGCGGTGAGGCTGCAAGAGACCCAGTACTTC. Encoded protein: CASSEFSLAVRLQETQYF.